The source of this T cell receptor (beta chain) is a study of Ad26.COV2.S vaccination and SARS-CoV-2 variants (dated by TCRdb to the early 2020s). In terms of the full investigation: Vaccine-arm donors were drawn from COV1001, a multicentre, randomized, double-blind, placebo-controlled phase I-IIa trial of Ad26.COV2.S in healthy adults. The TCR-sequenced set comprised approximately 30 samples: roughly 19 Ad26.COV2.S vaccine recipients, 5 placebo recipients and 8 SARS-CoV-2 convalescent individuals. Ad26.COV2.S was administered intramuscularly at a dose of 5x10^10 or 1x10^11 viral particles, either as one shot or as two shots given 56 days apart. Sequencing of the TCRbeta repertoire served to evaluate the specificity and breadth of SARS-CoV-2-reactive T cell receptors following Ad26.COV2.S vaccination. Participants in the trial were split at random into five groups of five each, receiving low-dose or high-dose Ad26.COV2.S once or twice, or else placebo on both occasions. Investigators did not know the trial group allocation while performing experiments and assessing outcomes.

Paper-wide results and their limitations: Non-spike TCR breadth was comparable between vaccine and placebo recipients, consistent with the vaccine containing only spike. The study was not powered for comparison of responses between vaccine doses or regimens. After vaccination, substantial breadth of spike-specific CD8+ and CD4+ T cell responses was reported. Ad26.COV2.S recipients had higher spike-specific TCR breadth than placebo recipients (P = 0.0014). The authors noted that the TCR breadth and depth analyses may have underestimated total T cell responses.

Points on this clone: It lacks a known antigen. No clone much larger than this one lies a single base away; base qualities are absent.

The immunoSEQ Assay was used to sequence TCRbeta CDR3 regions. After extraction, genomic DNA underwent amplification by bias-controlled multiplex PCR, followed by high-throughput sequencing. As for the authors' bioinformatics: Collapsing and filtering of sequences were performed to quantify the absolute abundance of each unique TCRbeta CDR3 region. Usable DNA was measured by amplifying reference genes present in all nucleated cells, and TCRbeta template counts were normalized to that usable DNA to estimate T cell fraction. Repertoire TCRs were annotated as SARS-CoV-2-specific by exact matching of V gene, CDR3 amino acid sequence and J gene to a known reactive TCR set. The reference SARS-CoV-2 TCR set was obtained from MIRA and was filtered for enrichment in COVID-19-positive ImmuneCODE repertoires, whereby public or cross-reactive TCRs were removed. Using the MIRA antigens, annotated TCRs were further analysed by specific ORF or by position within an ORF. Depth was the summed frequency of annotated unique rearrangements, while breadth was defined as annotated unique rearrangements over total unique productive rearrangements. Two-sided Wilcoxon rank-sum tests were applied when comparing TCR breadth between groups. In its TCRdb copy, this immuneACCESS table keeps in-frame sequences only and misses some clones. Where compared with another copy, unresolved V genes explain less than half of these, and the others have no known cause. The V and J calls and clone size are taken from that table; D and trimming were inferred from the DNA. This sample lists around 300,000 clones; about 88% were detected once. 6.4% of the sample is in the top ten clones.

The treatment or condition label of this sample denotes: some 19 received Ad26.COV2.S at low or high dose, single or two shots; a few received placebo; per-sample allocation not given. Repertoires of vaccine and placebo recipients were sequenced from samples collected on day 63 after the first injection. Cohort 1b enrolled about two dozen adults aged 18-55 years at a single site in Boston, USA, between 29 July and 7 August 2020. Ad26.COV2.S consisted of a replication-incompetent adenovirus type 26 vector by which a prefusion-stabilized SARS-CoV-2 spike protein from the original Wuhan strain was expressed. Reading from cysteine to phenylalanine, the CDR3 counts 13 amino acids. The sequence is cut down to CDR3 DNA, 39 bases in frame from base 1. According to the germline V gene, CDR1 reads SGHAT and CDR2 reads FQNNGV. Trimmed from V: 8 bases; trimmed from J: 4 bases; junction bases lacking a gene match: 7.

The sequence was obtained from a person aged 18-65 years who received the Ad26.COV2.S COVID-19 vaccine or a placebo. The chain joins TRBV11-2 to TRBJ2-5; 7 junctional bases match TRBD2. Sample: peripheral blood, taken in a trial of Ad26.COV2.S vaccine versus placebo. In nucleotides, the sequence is TGTGCCAGCCTGCCCGGGGGGTTAGAGACCCAGTACTTC. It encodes CASLPGGLETQYF.